The rows below give T cell receptor beta chains drawn from one sample of a study of beta chain features in type 1 diabetes. Assay used: immunoSEQ multiplex PCR; TCRdb lists only in-frame clones, some missing. Of roughly 330,000 clones in the sample, roughly 12% are singletons; the top ten hold roughly 0.015%. The sample comprised naive CD4+ T cells from blood. The receptors derive from a woman between 18 and 29 years old with type 1 diabetes. CDR3s include the opening cysteine and the closing phenylalanine or tryptophan. The D gene is left open where the match is weak. The size entry is marked missing in some rows and otherwise reads once, few, many or a size class.

v_gene	abundance	j_gene	d_gene	CDR3nt	CDR3aa
TRBV23-1	.	TRBJ1-2	TRBD1	TGCGCCAGCAGTCACCGGGACAGTGATCCTAACTATGGCTACACCTTC	CASSHRDSDPNYGYTF
TRBV2	few	TRBJ1-5	.	TGTGCCAGCACCCCCCGGTGGGGGGTAGGTCAGCCCCAGCATTTT	CASTPRWGVGQPQHF
TRBV30	.	TRBJ2-7	TRBD1	TGTGCCTGGACCCAAGGGCCGACAGGGGGCGAGCAGTACTTC	CAWTQGPTGGEQYF
TRBV11-2	.	TRBJ2-3	.	TGTGCCAGCAGCTTAGATCACGGGACTCCAGATACGCAGTATTTT	CASSLDHGTPDTQYF
TRBV28	.	TRBJ2-1	TRBD1	TGTGCCAGCTTCGGAAAGACAGGGGGGTTCAATGAGCAGTTCTTC	CASFGKTGGFNEQFF
TRBV7-3	.	TRBJ2-7	TRBD1	TGTGCCAGCAGCTTAGGACCTCCAGGGGGCACTTACGAGCAGTACTTC	CASSLGPPGGTYEQYF
TRBV5-4	few	TRBJ2-1	TRBD2	TGTGCCAGCAGCGGGGGTAGCGGGAGGGCCGCCCTTTACAATGAGCAGTTCTTC	CASSGGSGRAALYNEQFF
TRBV6-1	few	TRBJ1-2	.	TGTGCCAGCAGTGAAGCGCCAGTTACCACCTATGGCTACACCTTC	CASSEAPVTTYGYTF
TRBV7-6	.	TRBJ2-1	TRBD2	TGTGCCAGCAGCTCGCTGATCGGGACTAGCGGGAGGGTAAATGAGCAGTTCTTC	CASSSLIGTSGRVNEQFF
TRBV19	few	TRBJ1-5	.	TGTGCCAGTAGTATGGAGGTTCATCAGCCCCAGCATTTT	CASSMEVHQPQHF
TRBV7-6	.	TRBJ1-1	.	TGTGCCAGCAGCTTTTCGGCAGGGCTTGGGAACACTGAAGCTTTCTTT	CASSFSAGLGNTEAFF
TRBV5-1	.	TRBJ2-5	.	TGCGCCAGCAGCCCCGAGATATCCAGGGAGACCCAGTACTTC	CASSPEISRETQYF
TRBV25-1	.	TRBJ2-7	TRBD2	TGTGCCAGCAGTGTAGGGGAGGGGATGGGGGTCTACGAGCAGTACTTC	CASSVGEGMGVYEQYF
TRBV9	.	TRBJ2-5	.	TGTGCCAGCAGCGTAGGTGGGCGGGATCAGACCCAGTACTTC	CASSVGGRDQTQYF
TRBV11-2	few	TRBJ2-3	.	TGTGCCAGCAGCTTAGGGTCGGCAGGGGCCACAGATACGCAGTATTTT	CASSLGSAGATDTQYF
TRBV12-5	.	TRBJ2-7	.	TGTGCTAGTGGTTTGGTAGGTCGGGACGAGCAGTACTTC	CASGLVGRDEQYF
TRBV18	.	TRBJ2-2	TRBD2	TGTGCCAGCTCACTTCTCCGGACTAGCGGGAGGAACACCGGGGAGCTGTTTTTT	CASSLLRTSGRNTGELFF
TRBV6-6	few	TRBJ2-2	.	TGTGCCAGCAGTTACGATCTACCCGGGGAGCTGTTTTTT	CASSYDLPGELFF
TRBV28	.	TRBJ1-2	TRBD1	TGTGCCAGCAGTTCCGTGGGACAGGGGGATGGCTACACCTTC	CASSSVGQGDGYTF
TRBV9	.	TRBJ2-5	.	TGTGCCAGCAGCGTATTTTCCAATCAAGAGACCCAGTACTTC	CASSVFSNQETQYF
TRBV11-2	.	TRBJ1-5	.	TGTGCCAGCAGCCGCCAGGGGACAAAGGGACAGCCCCAGCATTTT	CASSRQGTKGQPQHF
TRBV2	.	TRBJ2-7	.	TGTGCCAGTATATACGACACCCCCGGAGGCTACGAGCAGTACTTC	CASIYDTPGGYEQYF
TRBV7-3	few	TRBJ2-2	.	TGTGCCAGCAGCTTAAGGGCGTCAGGGAACACCGGGGAGCTGTTTTTT	CASSLRASGNTGELFF
TRBV30	.	TRBJ1-2	TRBD1	TGTGCCTTACGACAGGGGGCGGGTGGCTACACCTTC	CALRQGAGGYTF
TRBV7-6	few	TRBJ2-7	TRBD2	TGTGCCAGCAGCTCCGGGACTAACTCCTACGAGCAGTACTTC	CASSSGTNSYEQYF
TRBV30	once	TRBJ2-7	TRBD2	TGTGCCTGGAGTACCCGACTAGCGGGAGTGGGGGAGCAGTACTTC	CAWSTRLAGVGEQYF
TRBV18	.	TRBJ2-1	.	TGTGCCAGCTCACCGCAATTAGCAGCTGCACGCAATGAGCAGTTCTTC	CASSPQLAAARNEQFF
TRBV29-1	.	TRBJ2-1	TRBD2	TGCAGCGTTGAAGTCCCGAGACCAGGACTAGCGGGGGGCAATGAGCAGTTCTTC	CSVEVPRPGLAGGNEQFF
TRBV30	few	TRBJ1-5	TRBD1	TGTGCCTGGAGTAGGGACAGGGGATTTCAGCCCCAGCATTTT	CAWSRDRGFQPQHF
TRBV18	few	TRBJ2-7	.	TGTGCCAGCTCACCGGGCAGAAGCACCTACGAGCAGTACTTC	CASSPGRSTYEQYF
TRBV28	.	TRBJ2-7	TRBD1	TGTGCCAGCAGTTTAAACGTCCAGGGGGCCCACGAGCAGTACTTC	CASSLNVQGAHEQYF
TRBV29-1	.	TRBJ2-2	.	TGCAGCGTGGGGACTTCCGCGTTGGAGCTGTTTTTT	CSVGTSALELFF
TRBV19	few	TRBJ1-1	.	TGTGCCAGTAGTATAGACGGGGGGGCACTTCGGTTCGGAGCTTTCTTT	CASSIDGGALRFGAFF
TRBV6-5	.	TRBJ1-1	TRBD1	TGTGCCAGCAGCCATCCGGGACAGCGAACCGCTTTCTTT	CASSHPGQRTAFF
TRBV7-9	few	TRBJ2-1	.	TGTGCCAGCAGCTTGGATACTAGAAACAATGAGCAGTTCTTC	CASSLDTRNNEQFF